This is a list of T cell receptor beta chains from one sample in a study of T cell repertoires in cytomegalovirus infection. TCRdb analysed the reads with MiXCR anew, one entry per CDR3 protein. The sample has about 200,000 distinct CDR3 sequences, 9.5% seen once. Input material: PBMCs. Receptor source: a human donor in good health (CMV status not recorded). Some clones in this sample may be carry-over from other donors' samples. The CDR3 runs from the conserved cysteine through the conserved F or W. Fields, in order: D gene, V gene, J gene, clone size, CDR3 DNA, CDR3 protein. D genes are given only for firm matches. A clone size is listed for some rows: how often the clone was seen (once, few, many), or a class if it is expanded.

d_call: TRBD2
v_call: TRBV20-1
j_call: TRBJ2-3
clone_size: NA
cdr3_nt: TGCAGTGCTAGAGATGGGCGGGGGGGGGATACGCAGTATTTT
cdr3_aa: CSARDGRGGDTQYF

d_call: TRBD1
v_call: TRBV20-1
j_call: TRBJ2-7
clone_size: NA
cdr3_nt: TGCAGTGCTTTGACAGGGTTGATGTCCGAGCAGTACTTC
cdr3_aa: CSALTGLMSEQYF

d_call: TRBD1
v_call: TRBV7-9
j_call: TRBJ1-6
clone_size: NA
cdr3_nt: TGTGCCAGCAGGGGGACAGGGTTTAATTCACCCCTCCACTTT
cdr3_aa: CASRGTGFNSPLHF

d_call: NA
v_call: TRBV7-2
j_call: TRBJ2-1
clone_size: many
cdr3_nt: TGTGCCAGCAGGTCCCCTCCGGGGGGCCTGAACAATGAGCAGTTCTTC
cdr3_aa: CASRSPPGGLNNEQFF

d_call: NA
v_call: TRBV19
j_call: TRBJ2-7
clone_size: NA
cdr3_nt: TGTGCCAGTAGTATCTACCATCTCTACGAGCAGTACTTC
cdr3_aa: CASSIYHLYEQYF

d_call: TRBD1
v_call: TRBV30
j_call: TRBJ1-1
clone_size: few
cdr3_nt: TGTGCCTGGAGTATAAGACAGGGGGCGCGTACTGAAGCTTTCTTT
cdr3_aa: CAWSIRQGARTEAFF

d_call: TRBD1
v_call: TRBV7-9
j_call: TRBJ1-2
clone_size: NA
cdr3_nt: TGTGCCAGCAGCTCACCGGACAGGGTTAATGGCTACACCTTC
cdr3_aa: CASSSPDRVNGYTF

d_call: NA
v_call: TRBV7-9
j_call: TRBJ1-1
clone_size: few
cdr3_nt: TGTGCCAGCAGCTTAGGGTCCCGGTTGGTCTCTGAAGCTTTCTTT
cdr3_aa: CASSLGSRLVSEAFF

d_call: TRBD2
v_call: TRBV20-1
j_call: TRBJ2-2
clone_size: many
cdr3_nt: TGCAGTCTGAAACGCGCCGGGACTACCCTCACCGGGGAGCTGTTTTTT
cdr3_aa: CSLKRAGTTLTGELFF

d_call: TRBD1
v_call: TRBV20-1
j_call: TRBJ2-5
clone_size: few
cdr3_nt: TGCAGTGCTGGTCCCTTTACAGGGGGGAGAGAAGAGACCCAGTACTTC
cdr3_aa: CSAGPFTGGREETQYF

d_call: NA
v_call: TRBV28
j_call: TRBJ1-5
clone_size: many
cdr3_nt: TGTGCCAGCAGAATCCCCACGCCGGAGTCTCCCCAGCATTTT
cdr3_aa: CASRIPTPESPQHF

d_call: NA
v_call: TRBV28
j_call: TRBJ2-5
clone_size: NA
cdr3_nt: TGTGCCAGCAGACCAGGTCGGGTTAGGGAGACCCAGTACTTC
cdr3_aa: CASRPGRVRETQYF

d_call: TRBD1
v_call: TRBV11-3
j_call: TRBJ2-1
clone_size: many
cdr3_nt: TGTGCCAGCAGCTTATCCCTACAGGGGAGTGAGCAGTTCTTC
cdr3_aa: CASSLSLQGSEQFF

d_call: TRBD2
v_call: TRBV19
j_call: TRBJ2-5
clone_size: few
cdr3_nt: TGTGCCAGTAGTCCACGGGGGGGAGAAGAGACCCAGTACTTC
cdr3_aa: CASSPRGGEETQYF

d_call: TRBD1
v_call: TRBV7-2
j_call: TRBJ2-3
clone_size: many
cdr3_nt: TGTGCCAGCAGCTTAGATCGGACAGGAACAGATACGCAGTATTTT
cdr3_aa: CASSLDRTGTDTQYF

d_call: NA
v_call: TRBV28
j_call: TRBJ1-4
clone_size: few
cdr3_nt: TGTGCCAGCAGTCCCCCGGGCGCTAATGAAAAACTGTTTTTT
cdr3_aa: CASSPPGANEKLFF

d_call: TRBD2
v_call: TRBV28
j_call: TRBJ2-7
clone_size: many
cdr3_nt: TGTGCCAGCAGTTTTAGAGGACTAGCGGGAGGCGAGCAGTACTTC
cdr3_aa: CASSFRGLAGGEQYF

d_call: NA
v_call: TRBV7-3
j_call: TRBJ2-7
clone_size: many
cdr3_nt: TGTGCCAGCAGCTTAACATCTGCGAACGAGCAGTACTTC
cdr3_aa: CASSLTSANEQYF

d_call: TRBD1
v_call: TRBV28
j_call: TRBJ2-1
clone_size: NA
cdr3_nt: TGTGCCAGCAGTTTAGTTGAACAGGGGATCAATGAGCAGTTCTTC
cdr3_aa: CASSLVEQGINEQFF

d_call: NA
v_call: TRBV18
j_call: TRBJ1-5
clone_size: many
cdr3_nt: TGTGCCAGCTCACCAGGAGTTACCGATAGCAATCAGCCCCAGCATTTT
cdr3_aa: CASSPGVTDSNQPQHF

d_call: NA
v_call: TRBV7-2
j_call: TRBJ1-2
clone_size: many
cdr3_nt: TGTGCCAGCAGCTTAGACCCCAACTATGGCTACACCTTC
cdr3_aa: CASSLDPNYGYTF

d_call: TRBD1
v_call: TRBV11-2
j_call: TRBJ1-1
clone_size: many
cdr3_nt: TGTGCCAGCAGCTTTTGGATACCGGGACAGGGCGGGTCCACTGAAGCTTTCTTT
cdr3_aa: CASSFWIPGQGGSTEAFF

d_call: NA
v_call: TRBV11-2
j_call: TRBJ2-3
clone_size: few
cdr3_nt: TGTGCCAGCAGCTTATGGCGGGGCGGAATCACAGATACGCAGTATTTT
cdr3_aa: CASSLWRGGITDTQYF

d_call: NA
v_call: TRBV3-1
j_call: TRBJ1-2
clone_size: NA
cdr3_nt: TGTGCCAGCAGCCACCCCACGGGTTTCGATGGCTACACCTTC
cdr3_aa: CASSHPTGFDGYTF

d_call: TRBD1
v_call: TRBV7-4
j_call: TRBJ1-1
clone_size: few
cdr3_nt: TGTGCCAGCAGCTTAAAAACTAGGACAGGGGGGGTGACTGAAGCTTTCTTT
cdr3_aa: CASSLKTRTGGVTEAFF

d_call: NA
v_call: TRBV20-1
j_call: TRBJ2-1
clone_size: NA
cdr3_nt: TGCAGTGCTAGCCAACGTGGGCGCCAGTTCTTC
cdr3_aa: CSASQRGRQFF